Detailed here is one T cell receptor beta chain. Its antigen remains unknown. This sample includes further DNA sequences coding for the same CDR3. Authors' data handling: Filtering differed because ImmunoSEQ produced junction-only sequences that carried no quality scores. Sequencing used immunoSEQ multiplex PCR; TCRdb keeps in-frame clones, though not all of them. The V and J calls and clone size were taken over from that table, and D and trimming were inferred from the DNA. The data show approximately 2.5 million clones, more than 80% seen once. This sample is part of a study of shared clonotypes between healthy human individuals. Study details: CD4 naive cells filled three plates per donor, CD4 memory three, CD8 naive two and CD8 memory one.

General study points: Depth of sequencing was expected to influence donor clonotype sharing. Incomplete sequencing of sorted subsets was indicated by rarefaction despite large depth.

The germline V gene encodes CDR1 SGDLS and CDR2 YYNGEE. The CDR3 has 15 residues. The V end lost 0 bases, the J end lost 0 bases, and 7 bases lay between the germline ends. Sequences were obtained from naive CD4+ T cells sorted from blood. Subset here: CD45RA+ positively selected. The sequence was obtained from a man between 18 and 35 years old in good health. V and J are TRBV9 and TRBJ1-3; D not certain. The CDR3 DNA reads TGTGCCAGCAGCGTAGTACCGAGCTCTGGAAACACCATATATTTT. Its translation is CASSVVPSSGNTIYF.